Listed here is a single T cell receptor beta chain. What it recognizes is unknown. This record comes from a study of cytomegalovirus exposure and HLA in healthy donors. Study findings and constraints: One later analysis, an examination of the approximately 120 validation repertoires, found that first-cohort TCR clusters tended to co-occur in them. The study found most TCR sequences rare, yet found some public TCRs in many donors. As was reported, the classifier diagnosed cytomegalovirus status with high specificity and sensitivity.

Sequencing was performed with immunoSEQ multiplex PCR; in TCRdb, only in-frame clones are kept and a portion is missing. This table holds approximately 160,000 clones, roughly nine tenths found once. The CDR3 covers 14 residues. V was pared by 5 bases and J by 3 bases, with 3 bases of the junction left unmatched. Germline V lookup: CDR1 MDHEN, CDR2 SYDVKM. This clonotype was obtained from a man younger than 35 in good health and CMV-seropositive. Sequencing input: PBMCs. The rearrangement links TRBV28 to TRBJ1-2; 10 bases match TRBD1. CDR3 bases: TGTGCCAGCAGTCCGGACAGGGGGTACTATGGCTACACCTTC. Translation gives CASSPDRGYYGYTF.